This T cell receptor (beta chain) comes out of a study of T cell repertoires in cytomegalovirus infection. About the study: Use of recently identified HLA-C-restricted and well-studied HLA-B-restricted CMV epitopes was part of the study. CMV infection plus the matching HLA type was flagged by public TCR beta signatures.

The germline V and J ends were trimmed by 2 bases and 6 bases, with 16 bases remaining between them. The CDR3 is 15 residues long. The germline V gene encodes CDR1 GTSNPN and CDR2 SVGIG (reference sequence). A single record per CDR3 protein comes from TCRdb applying MiXCR to the reads. The table shows 400,000 to 600,000 distinct CDR3 sequences, with approximately 46% occurring only once. Regarding the study as a whole: Cumulative public TCR beta family frequency identified CMV carriers with the relevant HLA.

Remarks on this clonotype: The antigen remains unidentified.

This material consisted of cultured PBMCs, taken from culture after CMV antigen stimulation. This receptor was taken from a human donor in good health (CMV status not recorded). Some clones in this sample may be carry-over from other donors' samples. The rearrangement joins TRBV30 to TRBJ2-2; the D is unclear. The CDR3 sequence is CAWSLTHGSAGELFF. CDR3 DNA: TGTGCCTGGAGTCTCACCCATGGCAGCGCCGGGGAGCTGTTTTTT. Using reference TRBV30 and TRBJ2-2 for the parts outside the CDR3, the full variable domain is SQTIHQWPATLVQPVGSPLSLECTVEGTSNPNLYWYRQAAGRGLQLLFYSVGIGQISSEVPQNLSASRPQDRQFILSSKKLLLSDSGFYLCAWSLTHGSAGELFFGEGSRLTVL.